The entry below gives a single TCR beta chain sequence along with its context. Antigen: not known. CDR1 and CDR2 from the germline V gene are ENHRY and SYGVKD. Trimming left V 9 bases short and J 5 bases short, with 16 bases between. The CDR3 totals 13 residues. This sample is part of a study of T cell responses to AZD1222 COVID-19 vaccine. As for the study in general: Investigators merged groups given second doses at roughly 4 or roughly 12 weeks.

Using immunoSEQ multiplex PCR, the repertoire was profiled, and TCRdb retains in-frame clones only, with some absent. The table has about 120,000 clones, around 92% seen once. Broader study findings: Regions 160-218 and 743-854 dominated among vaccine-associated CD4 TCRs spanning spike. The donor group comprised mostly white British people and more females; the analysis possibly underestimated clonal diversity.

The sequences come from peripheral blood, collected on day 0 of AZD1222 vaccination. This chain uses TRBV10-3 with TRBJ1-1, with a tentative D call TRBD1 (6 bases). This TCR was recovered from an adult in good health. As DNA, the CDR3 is TGTGCCATAGCAACAGGGAGTGTGACTGAAGCTTTCTTT. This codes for CAIATGSVTEAFF.